What follows are 10 T cell receptor beta chains derived from one specimen sequenced in a study of early T cells in non-severe SARS-CoV-2 infection. Via MiXCR, TCRdb re-called the 5' RACE reads, giving one row per CDR3 protein. This table has about 97,000 distinct CDR3 sequences, roughly 11% appearing once. The sample in question was whole blood, obtained at baseline. The receptors were gathered from an adult who was a healthcare worker with PCR-confirmed SARS-CoV-2 infection or an uninfected control (not recorded which).

The chain links TRBV29-1 to TRBJ2-3; TRBD1 matches at 12 bases. CDR1 is SQVTM and CDR2 is ANQGSEA in the germline V gene. The CDR3 spans 14 residues. Unmatched junction bases numbered 4, after V lost 5 bases and J lost 4 bases. Written as DNA, the CDR3 is TGCAGCGTTCGGGACAGGGGGCCGTCAGATACGCAGTATTTT. It codes for CSVRDRGPSDTQYF.

The CDR3 region has the DNA TGCGCCAGCAGCCAATTCACTAGCGGGACGGGAGATACGCAGTATTTT. Translation gives CASSQFTSGTGDTQYF. V usage is TRBV4-1 and J usage is TRBJ2-3, with 10 positions matching TRBD2. Germline V gene sequence: CDR1 MGHRA, CDR2 YSYEKL. V lost 2 bases, J lost 5 bases, and 7 bases stayed unmatched. The CDR3 has 16 amino acids.

This clonotype showed up just a few times. The J gene is TRBJ1-6, the V gene TRBV5-1, with D possibly matching TRBD1 (5 bases). CDR1 is SGHRS, CDR2 YFSETQ, per germline. Trimming removed 1 base from V and 8 bases from J, with 13 bases in between. The CDR3 consists of 15 residues. CDR3 sequence reads: CASSLMGPSDSPLHF. Here the CDR3 DNA reads TGCGCCAGCAGCTTGATGGGGCCCTCGGATTCACCCCTCCACTTT.

As DNA, the CDR3 is TGCAGCGTTGAAGTCGACGAGTCAGCCTACGAGCAGTACTTC. Translation gives CSVEVDESAYEQYF. This chain connects TRBV29-1 to TRBJ2-7; unclear D gene. The V gene's germline CDR1 is SQVTM and CDR2 ANQGSEA. V dropped 1 base and J dropped 2 bases, with 12 bases sitting between them. CDR3 size: 14 residues.

This clonotype occurred once. One base away lies a much larger clone, so this may be a sequencing read error. The chain links TRBV6-6 to TRBJ2-5; D is perhaps TRBD2 (6 bases). The CDR3 sequence is 11 residues long. Deletions cut 8 bases from V and 3 bases from J, with 7 bases between. CDR1 is MNHNY, CDR2 SVGAGI, per germline (reference sequence). The CDR3 reads CASASEETQYF. The DNA of the CDR3 is TGTGCCAGCGCTAGCGAAGAGACCCAGTACTTC.

This clonotype appeared a few times. V usage is TRBV29-1 and J usage is TRBJ1-1, with TRBD1 as a possible D gene (6 bases). This CDR3 has 13 amino acids. CDR1 is SQVTM, CDR2 ANQGSEA, per germline. Trimming took 4 bases from V and 5 from J, leaving 14 bases between them. CDR3 DNA sequence: TGCAGCGTTGCACGGGGGGCGCGTACTGAAGCTTTCTTT. It yields the protein CSVARGARTEAFF. The full variable domain, rest sourced from reference TRBV29-1 and TRBJ1-1, is SAVISQKPSRDICQRGTSLTIQCQVDSQVTMMFWYRQQPGQSLTLIATANQGSEATYESGFVIDKFPISRPNLTFSTLTVSNMSPEDSSIYLCSVARGARTEAFFGQGTRLTVV.

This clonotype was detected a few times. The rearrangement uses TRBV30 and TRBJ2-5; D uncertain. Trimming removed 4 bases at V and 5 bases at J, with 8 bases between. The CDR3 is made up of 11 amino acids. Per the germline V gene, CDR1 is GTSNPN and CDR2 is SVGIG (reference sequence). CDR3 loop: CAWKQRETQYF. DNA for the CDR3: TGTGCCTGGAAGCAGCGTGAGACCCAGTACTTC.

This clonotype occurred many times. A read error may account for a junction end that differs from germline. V usage is TRBV6-2 or TRBV6-3 and J usage is TRBJ2-7; 7 bases fit TRBD2. This CDR3 contains 14 residues. Looked up from germline, CDR1 is MNHEY and CDR2 is SVGEGT. CDR3: CASSFLADSYEQYF. The CDR3 DNA sequence: TGTGCCAGCAGTTTTCTAGCGGACTCCTACGAACAGTACTTC.

This clonotype occurred a few times. The V and J genes are TRBV5-5 and TRBJ1-4, with a tentative D call TRBD1 (5 bases). CDR1 is SGHKS and CDR2 is YYEKEE in the germline V gene (reference sequence). V lost 5 bases to trimming and J lost 3 bases, with 17 bases between them. The CDR3 covers 16 residues. The CDR3 nucleotides are TGTGCCAGCAGTTTAGAAGGGGCGCGGGCTAATGAAAAACTGTTTTTT. As protein: CASSLEGARANEKLFF.

The gene calls are TRBV7-2 and TRBJ2-3, with 9 bases that match TRBD2. Germline CDR1 is SGHTA and CDR2 is FQGNSA. The CDR3 is 19 residues long. With V trimmed by 5 bases and J by 0 bases, 15 bases remained unmatched. CDR3 sequence: CASSPLGGQLAGSTDTQYF. The CDR3 nucleotides are TGTGCCAGCAGCCCACTGGGAGGGCAACTAGCGGGCAGCACAGATACGCAGTATTTT.